A single sample gave rise to the 22 T cell receptor beta chains below, sequenced in a study of T cells in tuberculosis (dated by TCRdb to 2017 to 2018). To prepare the library, the immunoSEQ multiplex PCR assay was applied. TCRdb retrieved this table from immuneACCESS and kept in-frame rearrangements only. Not all clones are present; in checked studies, unresolved V genes account for under half, and no reason is known for the remainder. A total of some 20,000 clones appear in this sample, around 87% of them only once. The top ten clones comprise roughly 14% of the sample. The sequenced material came from PBMCs. These receptor sequences come from a donor aged 10-29 years with latent tuberculosis or without tuberculosis infection.

V gene TRBV29-1 combines with J gene TRBJ1-1; D might be TRBD1 (6 bases). CDR1 and CDR2 from the germline V gene are SQVTM and ANQGSEA. This CDR3 is 16 amino acids long. Trimming pared 4 bases from V and 1 base from J, leaving 19 bases between. CDR3 region: CSVAPGTLSKNTEAFF. The CDR3 DNA is TGCAGCGTTGCCCCCGGGACACTGTCCAAGAACACTGAAGCTTTCTTT.

V gene TRBV28 combines with J gene TRBJ2-1; the D gene is possibly TRBD2 (5 bases). Trimming pared 5 bases from V and 3 bases from J, leaving 17 bases between. In germline, CDR1 is MDHEN, CDR2 SYDVKM. The CDR3 is made up of 16 amino acids. Here the CDR3 reads CASSPLASQFYNEQFF. The CDR3 DNA is TGTGCCAGCAGTCCCTTAGCGAGCCAGTTCTACAATGAGCAGTTCTTC.

The J gene is TRBJ2-7, the V gene TRBV29-1, with 7 bases identical to TRBD1. From germline, CDR1 is SQVTM and CDR2 ANQGSEA. The CDR3 spans 13 residues. Germline trimming cut 5 bases from V and 1 base from J; bases unmatched to any gene: 5. This CDR3 reads CSVLGTVSYEQYF. CDR3 DNA: TGCAGCGTTCTAGGGACAGTGTCCTACGAGCAGTACTTC.

The V gene is TRBV4-1, the J gene TRBJ2-7; 9 bases fit TRBD1. CDR1 is MGHRA and CDR2 is YSYEKL in the germline V gene. The CDR3 extends over 17 amino acids. The ends lost 3 bases at V and 3 bases at J; junction bases unmatched: 12. CDR3 DNA: TGCGCCAGCAGCCAGTCGGGACAGGGTAACGCAGGCTACGAGCAGTACTTC. It is translated as CASSQSGQGNAGYEQYF.

The rearrangement joins TRBV5-1 to TRBJ1-4, with 11 bases lining up with TRBD1. Per the germline V gene, CDR1 is SGHRS and CDR2 is YFSETQ. V shed 4 bases and J 1 base; nucleotides not matched to a gene: 3. The CDR3 loop spans 16 amino acids. The CDR3 nucleotides read TGCGCCAGCAGCACGGGACAGGGGGTAACTAATGAAAAACTGTTTTTT. This gives the protein CASSTGQGVTNEKLFF.

The V gene is TRBV28, the J gene TRBJ1-2; TRBD1 agrees at 7 bases. After removal of 4 bases from V and 3 bases from J, the junction contained 8 bases not matched to a gene. The germline gives CDR1 MDHEN, CDR2 SYDVKM. This CDR3 is built from 15 residues. The CDR3 reads CASSSSADRYYGYTF. As DNA, the CDR3 is TGTGCCAGCAGTTCCTCCGCGGACAGGTACTATGGCTACACCTTC.

CDR3 nucleotide sequence: TGTGCCAGCCGTTTCGGGAGGGGTTTGTCCTACGAGCAGTACTTC. Its protein product is CASRFGRGLSYEQYF. The V gene is TRBV6-1, the J gene TRBJ2-7, with 8 bases identical to TRBD2. The CDR3 runs to 15 residues. Trimming at V came to 8 bases and at J to 1 base, leaving 10 bases not matched to a gene. Germline V gene data show CDR1 as MNHNS and CDR2 as SASEGT.

This sequence joins TRBV6-1 and TRBJ1-2; possible D gene TRBD1, 6 bases. Germline assignment: CDR1 MNHNS and CDR2 SASEGT. Trimming cost V 2 bases and J 6 bases, with 19 bases left between them. CDR3 size: 16 residues. The CDR3 region is CASSEIRNGGQDGYTF. In DNA form, the CDR3 reads TGTGCCAGCAGTGAAATAAGAAACGGGGGGCAGGATGGCTACACCTTC.

This chain links TRBV5-1 with TRBJ2-5; D remains unclear. Germline CDR1 is SGHRS and CDR2 is YFSETQ. The CDR3 runs 13 residues. Trimming pared 5 bases from V and 4 bases from J, leaving 12 bases between. The CDR3 loop reads CASRYRPGETQYF. DNA of the CDR3: TGCGCCAGCAGATATCGGCCGGGAGAGACCCAGTACTTC. The whole variable domain, remainder taken from reference TRBV5-1 and TRBJ2-5, is KAGVTQTPRYLIKTRGQQVTLSCSPISGHRSVSWYQQTPGQGLQFLFEYFSETQRNKGNFPGRFSGRQFSNSRSEMNVSTLELGDSALYLCASRYRPGETQYFGPGTRLLVL.

This clone has only one observation. The gene calls are TRBV5-6 and TRBJ1-3, with TRBD1 as a possible D gene (5 bases). Trimming stripped 0 bases from V and 0 bases from J, with 10 bases between. The length of the CDR3 is 16 residues. The germline CDR1 and CDR2 sequences are SGHDT and YYEEEE. The CDR3 reads CASSLGQTYSGNTIYF. In nucleotides, the CDR3 is TGTGCCAGCAGCTTGGGACAGACATACTCTGGAAACACCATATATTTT.

This clone was recorded only once. The genes are TRBV5-6 and TRBJ1-2, with a possible D match to TRBD1 (5 bases). CDR3 length equals 16 residues. Germline CDR1 SGHDT, CDR2 YYEEEE. The V gene lost 5 bases and the J gene lost 5 bases, with 22 bases spanning the gap. The CDR3 here is CASSIVGTDTVYGYTF. The CDR3 nucleotides read TGTGCCAGCAGTATAGTCGGGACTGACACGGTTTATGGCTACACCTTC.

This clone was counted between two and nine times. This chain connects TRBV5-6 to TRBJ1-2; no clear D. Trimming shortened V by 0 bases and J by 3 bases, and 9 bases separated the two germline ends. There are 14 residues in the CDR3. Germline V gene lookup returns CDR1 SGHDT and CDR2 YYEEEE. Here the CDR3 reads CASSLASDYYGYTF. CDR3 sequence (DNA): TGTGCCAGCAGCTTGGCGTCAGATTACTATGGCTACACCTTC.

The J gene is TRBJ1-1, the V gene TRBV21-1. TRBV21-1 is a pseudogene segment. There are 14 residues in the CDR3. The CDR3 sequence: CASSTRLVRTEAFF. DNA of the CDR3: TGTGCCAGCAGTACGCGATTAGTTCGCACTGAAGCTTTCTTT.

J is TRBJ2-3 and V is TRBV29-1, with D perhaps TRBD1 (5 bases). The V end was cut by 2 bases, the J end by 0 bases, with 12 bases between. The CDR3 contains 15 residues. Per the germline V gene, CDR1 is SQVTM and CDR2 is ANQGSEA. CDR3 in amino acids: CSVESGRASTDTQYF. CDR3 sequence (DNA): TGCAGCGTTGAATCCGGCAGGGCGAGCACAGATACGCAGTATTTT.

This clone was detected a few times. The rearrangement links TRBV30 to TRBJ1-1; TRBD1 is a possible D gene (5 bases). The germline V and J ends were trimmed by 5 bases and 7 bases, with 17 bases remaining between them. This CDR3 comprises 13 residues. The germline V gene encodes CDR1 GTSNPN and CDR2 SVGIG (reference sequence). CDR3 residues: CAWQQGALIEAFF. CDR3 in DNA: TGTGCCTGGCAGCAGGGTGCTCTAATTGAAGCTTTCTTT.

The J gene is TRBJ1-2, the V gene TRBV6-1; possibly TRBD1 for D (5 bases). Trimming took off 0 bases at V and 4 bases at J, with 12 bases between the two ends. The germline CDR1 and CDR2 sequences are MNHNS and SASEGT. There are 15 residues in the CDR3. Here the CDR3 reads CASSEAQARSYGYTF. The CDR3 coding sequence is TGTGCCAGCAGTGAAGCACAGGCAAGGAGCTATGGCTACACCTTC.

The V call is TRBV12-5, the J call TRBJ2-7; TRBD1 matches at 9 bases. The CDR3 extends over 13 amino acids. Per the germline V gene, CDR1 is LGHNT and CDR2 is FRNRAP. J was trimmed by 5 bases and V by 5 bases; bases with no gene match: 4. The CDR3 nucleotides are TGTGCTAGTGGTAGAACAGGGGGCGACGAGCAGTACTTC. Translating gives CASGRTGGDEQYF.

The chain employs TRBV2 and TRBJ2-7; 10 nucleotides match TRBD2. The ends lost 4 bases at V and 5 bases at J; junction bases unmatched: 2. CDR3 length equals 13 residues. Germline CDR1 is SNHLY and CDR2 is FYNNEI. The CDR3 nucleotides are TGTGCCAGCAGTGGGCTAGCGGGGGACGAGCAGTACTTC. Translated: CASSGLAGDEQYF.

This chain uses TRBV9 with TRBJ1-4; possible D gene TRBD1, 5 bases. The germline gives CDR1 SGDLS, CDR2 YYNGEE. The CDR3 has 15 residues. The V end was cut by 4 bases, the J end by 8 bases, with 18 bases between. The CDR3 coding sequence is TGTGCCAGCAGCCTGGGACTTCTCTCCGAAGAAAAACTGTTTTTT. Residues: CASSLGLLSEEKLFF.

The V gene is TRBV6-5, the J gene TRBJ2-1; 7 bases line up with TRBD1. The CDR3 contains 14 residues. Losses at the gene ends were 6 bases for V and 5 bases for J; bases not matched to a gene: 7. Germline V CDR1 and CDR2: MNHEY, SVGAGI. CDR3 residues: CASSLWTGNNEQFF. The CDR3 DNA is TGTGCCAGCAGCCTATGGACAGGAAACAATGAGCAGTTCTTC.

This sequence joins TRBV19 and TRBJ1-1; D is unclear. The CDR3 spans 15 residues. Germline V CDR1 and CDR2: LNHDA, SQIVND (reference sequence). V was clipped by 5 bases and J by 3 bases, with 16 bases between them. This CDR3 is CASSSTRMTHTEAFF. CDR3 nucleotides: TGTGCCAGTAGTTCTACTCGCATGACTCACACTGAAGCTTTCTTT.

The V gene is TRBV15, the J gene TRBJ1-6, with D possibly TRBD1 on 6 matching bases. The V end was cut by 3 bases, the J end by 9 bases, with 12 bases between. Germline assignment: CDR1 LNHNV and CDR2 YYDKDF (reference sequence). CDR3 size: 14 residues. The CDR3 sequence is CATSRNRVSSPLHF. The CDR3 coding sequence is TGTGCCACCAGCAGGAACAGGGTCAGTTCACCCCTCCACTTT.